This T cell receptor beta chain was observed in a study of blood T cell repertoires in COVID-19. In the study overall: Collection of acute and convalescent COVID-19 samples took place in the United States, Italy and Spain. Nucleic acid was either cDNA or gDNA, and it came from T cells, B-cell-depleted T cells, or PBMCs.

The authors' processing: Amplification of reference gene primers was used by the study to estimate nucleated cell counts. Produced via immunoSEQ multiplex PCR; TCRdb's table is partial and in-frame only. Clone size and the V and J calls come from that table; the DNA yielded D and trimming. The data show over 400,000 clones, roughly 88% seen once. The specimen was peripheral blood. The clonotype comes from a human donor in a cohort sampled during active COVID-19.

CDR3 residues: CASSSRPGGDQPQHF. The CDR3 DNA is TGTGCCAGCAGCTCAAGACCCGGGGGGGATCAGCCCCAGCATTTT. The chain has TRBV5-6 and TRBJ1-5; D might be TRBD1 (5 bases). CDR1 is SGHDT, CDR2 YYEEEE, per germline. The V and J ends lost 3 bases and 5 bases respectively, with 15 bases between them. The CDR3 length is 15 residues. The complete variable domain, with remaining parts taken from reference TRBV5-6 and TRBJ1-5, reads DAGVTQSPTHLIKTRGQQVTLRCSPKSGHDTVSWYQQALGQGPQFIFQYYEEEERQRGNFPDRFSGHQFPNYSSELNVNALLLGDSALYLCASSSRPGGDQPQHFGDGTRLSIL.